This T cell receptor beta chain was captured by sequencing in a study of T cells in Graves' hyperthyroidism and ophthalmopathy. The study, taken as a whole, reports: The model made its ophthalmopathy prediction, and onset followed a median roughly 6.5 months later.

The study defined stable Graves' hyperthyroidism as no ophthalmopathy progression within 18 months. Diagnoses used clinical symptoms, serum thyroxine and TRAb, thyroid ultrasound and orbital computed tomography. As regards this clonotype: What it binds is not known.

RNA transcripts yielded amplified TCR beta CDR3 regions. First-round RT-PCR with HTBI primers amplified the TCR CDR3 region. TCRdb passed the multiplex PCR reads through MiXCR, listing each CDR3 protein once. The table has about 580,000 distinct CDR3 sequences, 35% to 55% seen once; the top ten hold around 7.7%. Sequencing was done on a sample of peripheral blood or thyroid tissue (not recorded which). This clonotype was obtained from a woman between 18 and 29 years old with Graves' hyperthyroidism.

The CDR3 DNA follows: TGTGCCAGCAGCCACGGGCGGGACAGAACCTACGAGCAGTACTTC. It specifies CASSHGRDRTYEQYF. The chain is built from TRBV7-9 and TRBJ2-7; TRBD1 might be the D (7 bases). This CDR3 spans 15 amino acids. Trimming removed 5 bases at V and 2 bases at J, with 16 bases between. Germline CDR1 and CDR2: SEHNR and FQNEAQ (reference sequence).